Following are 4 T cell receptor beta chains from one sample sequenced in a study of blood T cell repertoires in COVID-19. Some clones are missing from TCRdb's copy, which holds only in-frame ones; the method was immunoSEQ multiplex PCR. In the table there are 36,000 or so clones, 75% to 95% of which are singletons. Sequencing was done on a sample of peripheral blood. The receptors were gathered from a human donor in a cohort sampled during active COVID-19.

V and J are TRBV5-1 and TRBJ1-1; D gene unclear. Germline V gives CDR1 SGHRS, CDR2 YFSETQ. CDR3 length: 14 amino acids. V was pared by 0 bases and J by 8 bases, with 14 bases between. The chain's CDR3 is CASSLGILGGEAFF. CDR3 nucleotide sequence: TGCGCCAGCAGCTTGGGGATCCTCGGAGGGGAAGCTTTCTTT.

CDR3 DNA: TGTGCCAGCAGTTACAGGGATGGGTCCTACGAGCAGTACTTC. Translated: CASSYRDGSYEQYF. The chain links TRBV27 to TRBJ2-7; possible D gene TRBD1, 6 bases. The CDR3 is made up of 14 amino acids. V was trimmed by 4 bases and J by 1 base, leaving 11 bases between them. CDR1 is MNHEY, CDR2 SMNVEV, per germline (reference sequence).

The chain is built from TRBV19 and TRBJ2-3; D perhaps matches TRBD2 (6 bases). The CDR3 is 13 amino acids. The germline V gene has CDR1 LNHDA and CDR2 SQIVND (reference sequence). Trimming took off 6 bases at V and 0 bases at J, with 7 bases between the two ends. CDR3 amino acids: CASRRGSTDTQYF. In DNA, the CDR3 is TGTGCCAGTAGGCGGGGAAGCACAGATACGCAGTATTTT.

The chain joins TRBV4-2 to TRBJ2-1; 8 bases agree with TRBD2. CDR1 LGHNA and CDR2 YNFKEQ come from the germline V gene. After removal of 8 bases from V and 7 bases from J, the junction contained 16 bases not matched to a gene. CDR3 length: 16 amino acids. CDR3 residues: CASPKRGGPHGNEQFF. CDR3 coding DNA: TGTGCCAGCCCAAAACGGGGGGGCCCCCATGGTAATGAGCAGTTCTTC.